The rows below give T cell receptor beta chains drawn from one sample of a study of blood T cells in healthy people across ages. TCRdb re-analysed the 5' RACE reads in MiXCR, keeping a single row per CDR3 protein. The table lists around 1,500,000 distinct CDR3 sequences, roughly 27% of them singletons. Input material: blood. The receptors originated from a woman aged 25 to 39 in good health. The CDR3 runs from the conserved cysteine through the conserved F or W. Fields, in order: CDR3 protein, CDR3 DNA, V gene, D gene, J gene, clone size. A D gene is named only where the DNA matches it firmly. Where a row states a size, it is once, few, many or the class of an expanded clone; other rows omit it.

CDR3 protein: CSVDVRDRGKETQFF
CDR3 DNA: TGCAGCGTTGATGTACGGGACAGGGGGAAAGAGACCCAGTTCTTC
V gene: TRBV29-1
D gene: TRBD1
J gene: TRBJ2-1
clone size: -

CDR3 protein: CASSLALAGGEQFF
CDR3 DNA: TGTGCCAGCAGCTTGGCCCTAGCAGGCGGTGAGCAGTTCTTC
V gene: TRBV7-2
D gene: -
J gene: TRBJ2-1
clone size: many

CDR3 protein: CSVEVTGAYEQYF
CDR3 DNA: TGCAGCGTTGAAGTCACAGGGGCCTACGAGCAGTACTTC
V gene: TRBV29-1
D gene: TRBD1
J gene: TRBJ2-7
clone size: many

CDR3 protein: CASSLAPTAQEQFF
CDR3 DNA: TGTGCCAGCAGCTTAGCCCCGACCGCCCAGGAGCAGTTCTTC
V gene: TRBV7-2
D gene: -
J gene: TRBJ2-1
clone size: few

CDR3 protein: CASSLLSGTRDYTF
CDR3 DNA: TGTGCCAGCAGTTTATTGTCAGGGACACGCGACTACACCTTC
V gene: TRBV27
D gene: -
J gene: TRBJ1-2
clone size: -

CDR3 protein: CASSSDAGGRLETQYF
CDR3 DNA: TGCGCCAGCAGCTCGGACGCGGGGGGCCGACTAGAGACCCAGTACTTC
V gene: TRBV5-1
D gene: TRBD2
J gene: TRBJ2-5
clone size: many

CDR3 protein: CSAGFQGALSGGYTF
CDR3 DNA: TGCAGCGCTGGGTTTCAGGGGGCGCTTTCGGGGGGCTACACCTTC
V gene: TRBV29-1
D gene: TRBD1
J gene: TRBJ1-2
clone size: -

CDR3 protein: CASSVEIGYEQYF
CDR3 DNA: TGTGCCAGCAGCGTAGAGATAGGCTACGAGCAGTACTTC
V gene: TRBV9
D gene: -
J gene: TRBJ2-7
clone size: many

CDR3 protein: CASNPIGTGAGELFF
CDR3 DNA: TGTGCCAGCAACCCTATCGGGACAGGGGCAGGTGAACTGTTTTTT
V gene: TRBV2
D gene: TRBD1
J gene: TRBJ1-4
clone size: -

CDR3 protein: CAASTVSPGGEQYF
CDR3 DNA: TGTGCCGCCAGCACCGTCAGTCCCGGAGGCGAGCAGTACTTC
V gene: TRBV15
D gene: -
J gene: TRBJ2-7
clone size: -